This TCR beta chain was found in a study of chemoradiotherapy in HPV16-positive cancers. Assay used: immunoSEQ multiplex PCR; TCRdb lists only in-frame clones, some missing. The sample carries approximately 8,800 clones, less than 75% recorded once. The V end was cut by 6 bases, the J end by 7 bases, with 13 bases between. The germline V gene encodes CDR1 KGHSH and CDR2 LQKENI. The CDR3 spans 13 residues. Study-wide results and caveats: Candidate HPV-specific clones and E7-related TCR motifs grew in tumor during treatment.

Repertoires were sampled repeatedly during chemoradiotherapy. This clone showed up just a few times. Its antigen is as yet unknown. Sample collection was performed from a patient who underwent chemoradiotherapy. The sequence came from a human donor with HPV-associated anogenital cancer. V gene TRBV18 combines with J gene TRBJ2-1, with D maybe TRBD2 (5 bases). This CDR3 is CASSREVANEQFF. The CDR3 DNA reads as TGTGCCAGCTCCCGGGAAGTCGCTAATGAGCAGTTCTTC.